Following are 23 T cell receptor beta chains from one sample sequenced in a study of CD8+ T cells in alopecia areata. Treatment denoted: oral pan-JAK inhibitor, 5-10 mg twice daily. RNA, once extracted, was reverse transcribed into cDNA for use as the sequencing template. Produced via immunoSEQ multiplex PCR; TCRdb's table is partial and in-frame only. This sample has a few hundred thousand clones; around two fifths occur once, and the top ten carry almost 0.5%. The sequences come from CD4+ T cells sorted from blood, collected at approximately week 30, from a patient treated with tofacitinib. The origin of the receptors is a human donor with alopecia areata.

This clone showed up just a few times. The J gene is TRBJ2-5, the V gene TRBV5-1; D perhaps matches TRBD1 (5 bases). Germline loops: CDR1 SGHRS, CDR2 YFSETQ. Deletions cut 5 bases from V and 5 bases from J, with 16 bases between. This CDR3 comprises 14 residues. CDR3 nucleotide sequence: TGCGCCAGCAGACCTGAACCAGGGCGGGAGACCCAGTACTTC. Translating it yields CASRPEPGRETQYF. Full variable domain (missing parts from reference TRBV5-1 and TRBJ2-5): KAGVTQTPRYLIKTRGQQVTLSCSPISGHRSVSWYQQTPGQGLQFLFEYFSETQRNKGNFPGRFSGRQFSNSRSEMNVSTLELGDSALYLCASRPEPGRETQYFGPGTRLLVL.

The V and J genes are TRBV6-5 and TRBJ2-3, with 9 nucleotides matching TRBD1. This CDR3 is 15 amino acids long. Germline lookup yields CDR1 MNHEY and CDR2 SVGAGI. The V segment lost 5 bases and the J segment 4 bases; nucleotides outside the gene matches: 7. CDR3 loop: CASSTGTGRSDTQYF. The CDR3 coding sequence is TGTGCCAGCAGTACCGGGACAGGGAGATCAGATACGCAGTATTTT.

This sequence joins TRBV2 and TRBJ2-1; 7 positions agree with TRBD1. Trimming removed 6 bases from V and 2 bases from J; junction bases left unmatched: 4. There are 14 residues in the CDR3. Germline V CDR1 and CDR2: SNHLY, FYNNEI. In DNA, the CDR3 is TGTGCCAGCAGGTACGACAGGGCCTACAATGAGCAGTTCTTC. The encoded protein is CASRYDRAYNEQFF.

The chain employs TRBV10-1 and TRBJ2-7, with D possibly TRBD1 on 6 matching bases. In germline, CDR1 is WNHNN, CDR2 SYGVQD (reference sequence). The V and J ends lost 10 bases and 3 bases respectively, with 16 bases between them. The CDR3 runs to 13 residues. The CDR3 DNA sequence: TGCGCCACCATGAAGAACAGGGACTACGAGCAGTACTTC. This sequence encodes CATMKNRDYEQYF.

This clone has only a few counts. CDR3 sequence: CATSRDGQKNQPQHF. The CDR3 DNA reads as TGTGCCACCAGCAGAGATGGGCAGAAGAATCAGCCCCAGCATTTT. The rearrangement joins TRBV15 to TRBJ1-5; unclear D gene. There are 15 residues in the CDR3. Trimming cost V 0 bases and J 4 bases, with 10 bases left between them. The germline V gene has CDR1 LNHNV and CDR2 YYDKDF (reference sequence).

The chain recombines TRBV5-1 with TRBJ2-1, with TRBD2 identical over 9 bases. Germline V gene data show CDR1 as SGHRS and CDR2 as YFSETQ. This CDR3 is built from 16 residues. V gave up 2 bases and J gave up 0 bases; unmatched junction bases: 3. The chain's CDR3 is CASSFGGGASYNEQFF. Here the CDR3 DNA reads TGCGCCAGCAGCTTTGGCGGGGGGGCCTCCTACAATGAGCAGTTCTTC.

The chain joins TRBV25-1 to TRBJ2-4; D may be TRBD1 or TRBD2 (5 bases each). Germline V lookup: CDR1 MGHDK, CDR2 SYGVNS. CDR3 length: 18 amino acids. Trimming cost V 7 bases and J 0 bases, with 22 bases left between them. The CDR3 loop reads CASKRDPGPILAKNIQYF. CDR3 nucleotides: TGTGCCAGCAAGAGGGACCCGGGACCGATTCTAGCCAAAAACATTCAGTACTTC.

This clone was seen at least ten times. This chain joins TRBV7-6 and TRBJ1-1; no clear D gene. Germline CDR1 reads SGHVS; CDR2 reads FNYEAQ. Trimming shortened V by 4 bases and J by 4 bases, and 13 bases separated the two germline ends. This CDR3 is 14 amino acids long. The CDR3 DNA follows: TGTGCCAGCAGCTGGACGCAGACTCGCACTGAAGCTTTCTTT. This translates into CASSWTQTRTEAFF. Filled out from reference TRBV7-6 and TRBJ1-1, the complete variable domain reads GAGVSQSPRYKVTKRGQDVALRCDPISGHVSLYWYRQALGQGPEFLTYFNYEAQQDKSGLPNDRFSAERPEGSISTLTIQRTEQRDSAMYRCASSWTQTRTEAFFGQGTRLTVV.

In this sample, this clone turned up a few times. The gene calls are TRBV2 and TRBJ2-6; the match to TRBD1 covers 7 bases. The CDR3 totals 16 residues. Germline CDR1 SNHLY, CDR2 FYNNEI. V trimming: 6 bases; J trimming: 2 bases; junction bases outside the gene matches: 7. CDR3 nucleotides: TGTGCCAGCAGGAGGGACAGCTCCCCTGGGGCCAACGTCCTGACTTTC. Its translation: CASRRDSSPGANVLTF.

This sequence joins TRBV7-9 and TRBJ1-2; no firm D call. This CDR3 is 11 amino acids long. Trimming took 1 base from V and 7 from J, leaving 4 bases between them. Per germline, CDR1 SEHNR and CDR2 FQNEAQ (reference sequence). CDR3 loop: CASSLGIGYTF. The CDR3 DNA follows: TGTGCCAGCAGCTTAGGCATTGGCTACACCTTC. Filled out from reference TRBV7-9 and TRBJ1-2, the complete variable domain reads DTGVSQNPRHKITKRGQNVTFRCDPISEHNRLYWYRQTLGQGPEFLTYFQNEAQLEKSRLLSDRFSAERPKGSFSTLEIQRTEQGDSAMYLCASSLGIGYTFGSGTRLTVV.

The table lists this clone with a few counts. The chain combines TRBV18 with TRBJ2-7, with D uncertain. The CDR3 runs to 14 residues. Germline CDR1 is KGHSH and CDR2 is LQKENI. The V and J ends lost 6 bases and 1 base respectively, with 13 bases between them. The CDR3 here is CASSVTTASYEQYF. CDR3 DNA: TGTGCCAGCTCTGTTACGACGGCTTCCTACGAGCAGTACTTC.

The gene calls are TRBV5-1 and TRBJ2-7, with D hard to call. Trimming left V 1 base short and J 0 bases short, with 8 bases between. From germline, CDR1 is SGHRS and CDR2 YFSETQ. This CDR3 has 14 residues. The CDR3 DNA is TGCGCCAGCAGCTTGTCGCTAAGCTCCTACGAGCAGTACTTC. As protein: CASSLSLSSYEQYF.

The chain links TRBV7-3 to TRBJ2-6; D perhaps matches TRBD1 (5 bases). The germline CDR1 and CDR2 sequences are SGHTA and FQGTGA. Deletions cut 4 bases from V and 0 bases from J, with 13 bases between. CDR3 length equals 17 residues. The CDR3 DNA reads as TGTGCCAGCAGCTCGACAGTTAGACACTCTGGGGCCAACGTCCTGACTTTC. Its protein is CASSSTVRHSGANVLTF.

Only a few counts were recorded for this clone. V usage is TRBV2 and J usage is TRBJ2-3, with 8 bases matching TRBD2. The CDR3 is 15 residues long. Germline CDR1 reads SNHLY; CDR2 reads FYNNEI. Trimming cost V 2 bases and J 3 bases; bases outside gene matches: 4. The CDR3 region is CASSEPAGGTDTQYF. In DNA, the CDR3 is TGTGCCAGCAGTGAACCGGCGGGGGGAACAGATACGCAGTATTTT. Looking up the rest from reference TRBV2 and TRBJ2-3 gives the full variable domain: EPEVTQTPSHQVTQMGQEVILRCVPISNHLYFYWYRQILGQKVEFLVSFYNNEISEKSEIFDDQFSVERPDGSNFTLKIRSTKLEDSAMYFCASSEPAGGTDTQYFGPGTRLTVL.

About this clone itself: The identical CDR3 is also encoded by other nucleotide sequences in the sample. This chain connects TRBV18 to TRBJ2-5; tentatively, D is TRBD1 (5 bases). Germline V gene sequence: CDR1 KGHSH, CDR2 LQKENI. This CDR3 spans 14 amino acids. V gave up 3 bases and J gave up 2 bases, with 10 bases separating them. CDR3 in DNA: TGTGCCAGCTCACCTACAGGATCGCAAGAGACCCAGTACTTC. Its translation is CASSPTGSQETQYF. The variable domain in full, with the rest retrieved from reference TRBV18 and TRBJ2-5, is NAGVMQNPRHLVRRRGQEARLRCSPMKGHSHVYWYRQLPEEGLKFMVYLQKENIIDESGMPKERFSAEFPKEGPSILRIQQVVRGDSAAYFCASSPTGSQETQYFGPGTRLLVL.

The chain links TRBV5-1 to TRBJ1-6; 11 bases match TRBD1. V trimming: 0 bases; J trimming: 9 bases; junction bases outside the gene matches: 2. In germline, CDR1 is SGHRS, CDR2 YFSETQ. CDR3 length: 15 residues. CDR3 nucleotides: TGCGCCAGCAGCTTGGGGACAGGGGGCAGTTCACCCCTCCACTTT. Its protein is CASSLGTGGSSPLHF. Full variable domain (remainder filled in from reference TRBV5-1 and TRBJ1-6): KAGVTQTPRYLIKTRGQQVTLSCSPISGHRSVSWYQQTPGQGLQFLFEYFSETQRNKGNFPGRFSGRQFSNSRSEMNVSTLELGDSALYLCASSLGTGGSSPLHFGNGTRLTVT.

V and J are TRBV15 and TRBJ2-7, with 8 bases identical to TRBD1. The CDR3 covers 16 residues. V gave up 2 bases and J gave up 0 bases; unmatched junction bases: 6. Germline values: CDR1 LNHNV, CDR2 YYDKDF (reference sequence). The CDR3 DNA follows: TGTGCCACCAGCAGACCCCCGGGGACAGGCTCCTACGAGCAGTACTTC. Its protein product is CATSRPPGTGSYEQYF.

This clone was counted only a few times. V gene TRBV7-9 combines with J gene TRBJ2-2; D call uncertain. Germline V gene sequence: CDR1 SEHNR, CDR2 FQNEAQ (reference sequence). V was shortened by 7 bases and J by 6 bases, with 9 bases between the two germline ends. This CDR3 is built from 12 residues. The CDR3: CASTSGPGELFF. The CDR3 DNA follows: TGTGCCAGCACCAGTGGACCCGGGGAGCTGTTTTTT.

The chain links TRBV2 to TRBJ1-2; D is ambiguous. Germline loops: CDR1 SNHLY, CDR2 FYNNEI. V dropped 3 bases and J dropped 4 bases, with 9 bases sitting between them. This CDR3 is 13 amino acids long. The chain's CDR3 is CASSDGRLYGYTF. The CDR3 bases are TGTGCCAGCAGTGATGGTCGCCTCTATGGCTACACCTTC.

This chain joins TRBV11-2 and TRBJ2-7, with TRBD1 matching over 7 bases. Per the germline V gene, CDR1 is SGHAT and CDR2 is FQNNGV. The CDR3 contains 15 residues. V dropped 6 bases and J dropped 0; count of bases not matched to a gene: 8. The CDR3 nucleotides are TGTGCCAGCAGGAGCCTCGGACAGGCCTCCTACGAGCAGTACTTC. Its protein product is CASRSLGQASYEQYF.

This clone was counted only a few times. The V gene is TRBV7-2, the J gene TRBJ2-7; no clear D gene. There are 12 residues in the CDR3. Germline-derived CDR1 and CDR2 are SGHTA and FQGNSA. Trimming stripped 2 bases from V and 4 bases from J, with 6 bases between. This chain's CDR3 is CASSLRLYEQYF. The CDR3 DNA sequence: TGTGCCAGCAGCTTACGACTTTACGAGCAGTACTTC.

This clone was detected only a few times. This chain uses TRBV23-1 with TRBJ1-2, with D unclear. TRBV23-1 is reported as an ORF; its role is uncertain. Trimming cost V 7 bases and J 7 bases, with 13 bases left between them. The CDR3 has 12 amino acids. The DNA of the CDR3 is TGCGCCAGCAATACATGGACCCGTGGCTACACCTTC. Protein sequence: CASNTWTRGYTF.

This clone was recorded a few times. This chain joins TRBV29-1 and TRBJ1-1; D ambiguous. Germline CDR1 SQVTM, CDR2 ANQGSEA. The CDR3 is 13 amino acids. V was shortened by 3 bases and J by 5 bases, with 13 bases between the two germline ends. CDR3 residues: CSVESAIGTEAFF. The DNA of the CDR3 is TGCAGCGTTGAGTCAGCCATAGGAACTGAAGCTTTCTTT. The variable domain in full, with the rest retrieved from reference TRBV29-1 and TRBJ1-1, is SAVISQKPSRDICQRGTSLTIQCQVDSQVTMMFWYRQQPGQSLTLIATANQGSEATYESGFVIDKFPISRPNLTFSTLTVSNMSPEDSSIYLCSVESAIGTEAFFGQGTRLTVV.